The clone carrying this T cell receptor (beta chain) was counted ten times or more. Antigen unknown. All unsorted peripheral T cells were captured because whole blood was used without fractionation. cDNA was made from about 500 ng RNA using alpha and beta constant primers. Separate chain-specific third strand synthesis with multiplexing indices produced the alpha and beta libraries. TCRdb ran MiXCR on the 5' RACE reads and lists one entry per CDR3 protein. The sample records 17,000 or so distinct CDR3 sequences, approximately 5% being singletons. These data come from a study of HIV-infected patients and healthy controls. Study-level points and caveats: Mean usage of eight alpha and eight beta V genes differed significantly in HIV-infected patients versus controls.

The specimen sequenced was blood. The source of this sequence is an adult in good health.

The CDR3 DNA follows: TGCAGCGTGAGACCGGGGGGGCGTCGAGGTGTGGCTGAAGCTTTCTTT. It specifies CSVRPGGRRGVAEAFF. The rearrangement uses TRBV29-1 and TRBJ1-1; possible D gene TRBD1, 6 bases. Germline V CDR1 and CDR2: SQVTM, ANQGSEA. Trimming removed 6 bases at V and 6 bases at J, with 26 bases between. There are 16 residues in the CDR3.